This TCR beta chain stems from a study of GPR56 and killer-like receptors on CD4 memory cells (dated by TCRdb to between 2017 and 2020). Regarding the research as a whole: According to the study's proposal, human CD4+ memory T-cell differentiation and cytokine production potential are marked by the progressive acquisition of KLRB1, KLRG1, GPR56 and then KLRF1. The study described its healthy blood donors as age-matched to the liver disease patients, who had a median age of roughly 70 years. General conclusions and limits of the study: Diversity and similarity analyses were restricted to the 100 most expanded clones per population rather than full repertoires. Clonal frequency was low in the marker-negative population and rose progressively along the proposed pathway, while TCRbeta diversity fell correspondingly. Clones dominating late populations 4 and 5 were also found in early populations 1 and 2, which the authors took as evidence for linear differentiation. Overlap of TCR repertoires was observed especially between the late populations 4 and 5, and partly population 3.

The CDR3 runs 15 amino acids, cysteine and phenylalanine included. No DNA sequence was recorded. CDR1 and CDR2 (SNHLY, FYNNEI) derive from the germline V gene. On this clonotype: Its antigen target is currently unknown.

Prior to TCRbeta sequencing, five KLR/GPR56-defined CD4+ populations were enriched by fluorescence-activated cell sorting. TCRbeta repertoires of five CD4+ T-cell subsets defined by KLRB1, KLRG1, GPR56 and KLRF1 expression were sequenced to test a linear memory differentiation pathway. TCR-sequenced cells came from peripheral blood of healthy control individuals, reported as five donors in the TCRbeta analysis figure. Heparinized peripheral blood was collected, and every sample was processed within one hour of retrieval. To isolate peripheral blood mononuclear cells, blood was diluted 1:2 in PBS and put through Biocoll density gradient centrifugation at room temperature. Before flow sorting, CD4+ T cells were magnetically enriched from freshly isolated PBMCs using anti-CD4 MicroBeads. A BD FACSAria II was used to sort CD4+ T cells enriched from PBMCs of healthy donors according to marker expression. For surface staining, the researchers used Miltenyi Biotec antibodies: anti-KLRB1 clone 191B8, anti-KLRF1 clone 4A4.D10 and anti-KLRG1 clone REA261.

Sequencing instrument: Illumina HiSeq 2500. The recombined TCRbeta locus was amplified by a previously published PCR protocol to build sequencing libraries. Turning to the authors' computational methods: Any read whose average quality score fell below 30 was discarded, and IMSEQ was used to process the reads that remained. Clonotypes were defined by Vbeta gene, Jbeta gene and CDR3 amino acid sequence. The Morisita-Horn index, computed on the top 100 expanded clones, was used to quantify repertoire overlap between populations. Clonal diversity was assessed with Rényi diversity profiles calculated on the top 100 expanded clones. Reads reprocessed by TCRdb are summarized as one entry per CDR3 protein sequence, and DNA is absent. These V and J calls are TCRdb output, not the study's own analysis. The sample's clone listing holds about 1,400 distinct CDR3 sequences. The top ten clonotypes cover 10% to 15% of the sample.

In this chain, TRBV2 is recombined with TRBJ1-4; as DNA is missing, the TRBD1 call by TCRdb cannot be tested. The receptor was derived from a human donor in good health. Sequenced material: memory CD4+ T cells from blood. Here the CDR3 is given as CASAGQGAANEKLFF. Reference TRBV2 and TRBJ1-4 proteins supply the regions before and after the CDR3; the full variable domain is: EPEVTQTPSHQVTQMGQEVILRCVPISNHLYFYWYRQILGQKVEFLVSFYNNEISEKSEIFDDQFSVERPDGSNFTLKIRSTKLEDSAMYFCASAGQGAANEKLFFGSGTQLSVL.